Described below is a single TCR beta chain sequence and its context. The specificity of this receptor is unknown. Base qualities are missing; no much larger clone stands one base away. The donors were healthy, HIV-negative adults who had no recently reported acute infections or vaccinations. Only Caucasian adults living in Nashville, Tennessee, USA were represented among the donors. For unsorted samples, 70 million to 95 million PBMCs were counted, and genomic DNA was extracted using the QIAamp DNA Blood Mini kit. After blood collection by leukapheresis, PBMCs were isolated using Ficoll-Histopaque density gradient centrifugation and then cryopreserved in the vapor phase of liquid nitrogen. The germline V gene sets CDR1 to MGHDK and CDR2 to SYGVNS. Spanning cysteine to phenylalanine, the CDR3 consists of 13 amino acids. The sequence is cut down to CDR3 DNA, 39 bases in frame from base 1. V sheds 5 bases and J sheds 0 bases, leaving 7 bases between their ends.

The data belong to a study of shared clonotypes between healthy human individuals (dated by TCRdb to about 2020). About the full investigation: The cohort included three men and two women between 18 and 49 years of age. Blood TCR repertoires of about five healthy adults were deeply sequenced to estimate repertoire size and the extent of clonotype sharing between individuals. To increase sequencing depth and limit assay-specific biases, different laboratories used diverse techniques to prepare libraries and sequence TCR repertoires. Between about 0.85 and 9.5 billion PBMCs per donor were obtained by leukapheresis. General study outcomes and caveats: Pairwise subsampling led to the expectation that sequencing depth would affect the degree of clonotype sharing among donors. Sampling was restricted to blood, and TCR repertoires in tissues likely differ from the TCR repertoires found in blood. The genetic and exposure-history diversity represented was limited by the small number of donors.

TCR CDR3 regions were amplified from genomic DNA by multiplex PCR using the deep immunoSEQ assay. For each cell subset, the extracted genomic DNA was distributed evenly across all wells of several immunoSEQ 96-well plates, and each plate served as one replicate. For unsorted PBMC, each replicate PCR was loaded with roughly 330 ng genomic DNA, equivalent to tens of thousands of T cell genomes. Ten immunoSEQ deep assay plates were used to sequence the unsorted PBMC genomic DNA. Purified libraries were measured with a Qubit 3.0 fluorometer, size-checked on a Bioanalyzer 2100, and measured again with the KAPA Library Quantification kit. Every immunoSEQ 96-well plate was sequenced on a dedicated single-read 150-cycle Illumina NextSeq 550 flow cell. The source study handled its data this way. The immunoSEQ output contained only junctional sequences without quality scores, so filtering could not match that applied to full-length reads. To assign V/J genes and CDR3, sequences were annotated against IMGT germline references using PyIR, a Python wrapper for IgBLAST v1.9. Reads were removed for weak V/J assignments (E-value above 1e-6), missing CDR3, stop codons, out-of-frame junctions, or ambiguous translated residues. V3J clonotypes were defined as sequences sharing an identical inferred V gene, J gene, and CDR3 amino acid sequence. To compute the percentage overlap between repertoires, the number of shared unique clonotypes was divided by the size of the smaller repertoire. Richness of each repertoire was evaluated using RTK rarefaction, the Chao1 estimator, and Recon v2.1 estimates of unobserved clonotypes. TCRdb carries this immuneACCESS record with in-frame sequences only. Its versions omit some clonotypes, under half of them owing to an unresolved V gene in the studies checked, with the rest unexplained. V, J and clone size were drawn from that table, and D and trimming were deduced from the DNA. For this sample there are 450,000 to 600,000 clones; around 79% appear just once. The ten largest make up less than 15% of the sample.

The sequenced sample consisted of PBMCs. This sequence was found in a woman aged 35 to 49 in good health. Some clones in this sample may be carry-over from other donors' samples. This sequence uses TRBV25-1 and TRBJ1-1; the best D guess is TRBD1, with 5 bases matching. The encoded CDR3 is CASSIGVNTEAFF. The DNA sequence is as follows: TGTGCCAGCAGTATAGGGGTGAACACTGAAGCTTTCTTT.